These T cell receptor beta chains were read from a single sample in a study of blood T cell repertoires in COVID-19. Assay: immunoSEQ multiplex PCR; the TCRdb copy retains only in-frame clones and omits some. Of around 200,000 clones detected, roughly 84% appear once; the ten largest clones hold 9.8%. The specimen sequenced was peripheral blood. The source of these receptors is a woman at least 80 years old with acute or convalescent COVID-19. Both conserved end residues are part of each CDR3. D genes are given only for firm matches. Size is stated for part of the rows, as once, few or many counts, or as a class when the clone is expanded.

CDR3aa	CDR3nt	d_gene	abundance	v_gene	j_gene
CASSLVVAPTGGEGDTQYF	TGTGCCAGCAGCTTAGTAGTAGCCCCGACAGGGGGCGAGGGTGATACGCAGTATTTT	TRBD1	NA	TRBV7-6	TRBJ2-3
CASSYSGQVGTEAFF	TGTGCCAGCAGTTACTCCGGACAGGTCGGCACTGAAGCTTTCTTT	TRBD1	NA	TRBV6-5	TRBJ1-1
CASSEDPGGRPQHF	TGTGCCAGCAGTGAAGATCCAGGGGGTAGGCCCCAGCATTTT	TRBD1	few	TRBV6-1	TRBJ1-5
CASSLEHSPYGYTF	TGTGCCAGCAGCTTGGAACATTCCCCTTATGGCTACACCTTC	NA	NA	TRBV5-4	TRBJ1-2
CASSFGGTRSGANVLTF	TGTGCCAGCAGTTTTGGAGGGACGCGCTCTGGGGCCAACGTCCTGACTTTC	NA	NA	TRBV27	TRBJ2-6
CASRASGTRETQYF	TGTGCCAGCAGGGCTAGCGGGACTCGAGAGACCCAGTACTTC	TRBD2	NA	TRBV6-5	TRBJ2-5
CASSLAGNTEAFF	TGTGCCAGCAGTTTGGCGGGGAACACTGAAGCTTTCTTT	NA	few	TRBV6-2/TRBV6-3	TRBJ1-1
CASSFSPHSNQPQHF	TGTGCCAGCAGCTTTAGCCCACATAGCAATCAGCCCCAGCATTTT	NA	NA	TRBV7-2	TRBJ1-5
CASSLEDRANTEAFF	TGTGCCAGCAGCTTGGAGGACAGGGCGAACACTGAAGCTTTCTTT	TRBD1	NA	TRBV5-6	TRBJ1-1
CSVPRWGRTDTQYF	TGCAGCGTTCCCCGGTGGGGCCGCACAGATACGCAGTATTTT	NA	NA	TRBV29-1	TRBJ2-3
CASSFRSGGVADTQYF	TGTGCCAGCAGCTTCCGTAGCGGGGGGGTAGCGGATACGCAGTATTTT	TRBD2	NA	TRBV9	TRBJ2-3
CASSLKTDLNTEAFF	TGCGCCAGCAGCTTGAAGACCGACTTGAACACTGAAGCTTTCTTT	NA	NA	TRBV5-1	TRBJ1-1
CASSLGAATGELFF	TGTGCCAGCAGTTTAGGCGCGGCCACCGGGGAGCTGTTTTTT	NA	NA	TRBV27	TRBJ2-2
CASSHPMDSNSDTQYF	TGTGCCAGCAGTCATCCAATGGACAGTAACTCAGATACGCAGTATTTT	NA	NA	TRBV21-1	TRBJ2-3
CASSPRTGPTREQYF	TGTGCCAGCAGCCCCAGGACAGGTCCCACTCGCGAGCAGTACTTC	TRBD1	few	TRBV9	TRBJ2-7
CASRRRGLTEAFF	TGTGCCAGCAGAAGGAGGGGGCTCACTGAAGCTTTCTTT	TRBD1	NA	TRBV5-8	TRBJ1-1
CASSSGQRNTEAFF	TGTGCCAGCAGCTCCGGACAGCGGAACACTGAAGCTTTCTTT	NA	NA	TRBV5-6	TRBJ1-1
CASSLGAGNPETQYF	TGTGCCAGCAGCTTAGGTGCAGGGAACCCAGAGACCCAGTACTTC	NA	NA	TRBV11-2	TRBJ2-5
CASRRHDGNTEAFF	TGTGCCAGCAGAAGACATGACGGGAACACTGAAGCTTTCTTT	NA	NA	TRBV2	TRBJ1-1
CASSRDRALGEQYF	TGCGCCAGTAGCCGGGACAGGGCTCTAGGGGAGCAGTACTTC	TRBD1	NA	TRBV4-3	TRBJ2-7
CASSRGWGEGPTSAGELFF	TGCGCCAGCAGCAGGGGATGGGGGGAGGGCCCAACGTCCGCCGGGGAGCTGTTTTTT	TRBD2	NA	TRBV5-1	TRBJ2-2
CASHTGQGTPYEQYF	TGCGCCAGTCATACGGGACAGGGAACCCCCTACGAGCAGTACTTC	TRBD1	NA	TRBV5-1	TRBJ2-7
CASSLRRGASYNEQFF	TGTGCCAGCAGCTTACGGCGGGGGGCCTCCTACAATGAGCAGTTCTTC	TRBD2	NA	TRBV7-2	TRBJ2-1
CASSLVRGLYNEQFF	TGTGCCAGCAGCTTAGTCAGGGGGCTCTACAATGAGCAGTTCTTC	TRBD1	NA	TRBV7-2	TRBJ2-1
CASSYGGAPGELFF	TGTGCCAGCAGTTACGGGGGGGCGCCCGGGGAGCTGTTTTTT	NA	NA	TRBV6-6	TRBJ2-2
CASSATGVYGYTF	TGCGCCAGCAGCGCGACAGGGGTCTATGGCTACACCTTC	TRBD1	NA	TRBV5-1	TRBJ1-2
CASSLHGENTEAFF	TGTGCCAGCAGTTTGCACGGGGAGAACACTGAAGCTTTCTTT	NA	NA	TRBV27	TRBJ1-1
CASSLDRVKTQYF	TGTGCCAGCAGCCTCGACAGGGTGAAGACCCAGTACTTC	TRBD1	NA	TRBV7-2	TRBJ2-5
CATSDLYRGAVSYTF	TGTGCCACCAGTGATTTATACAGGGGAGCAGTGAGCTACACCTTC	TRBD1	NA	TRBV24-1	TRBJ1-2
CASSYAETNGYTF	TGTGCCAGCAGTTATGCAGAAACCAATGGCTACACCTTC	NA	once	TRBV6-5	TRBJ1-2
CASSRQGLYGEAFF	TGTGCCAGCAGCAGACAAGGTCTCTATGGTGAAGCTTTCTTT	NA	NA	TRBV5-6	TRBJ1-1
CASSQDKRGGRTDTQYF	TGTGCCAGCAGCCAAGATAAGAGGGGCGGGAGAACAGATACGCAGTATTTT	TRBD2	NA	TRBV3-1/TRBV3-2	TRBJ2-3
CASSQSGHLYGYTF	TGCGCCAGCAGTCAATCCGGACACCTCTATGGCTACACCTTC	NA	NA	TRBV23-1	TRBJ1-2
CASIADRGGNEAFF	TGTGCCAGCATCGCGGACAGGGGGGGTAATGAAGCTTTCTTT	TRBD1	NA	TRBV6-5	TRBJ1-1
CASSGGSSNQPQHF	TGTGCCAGCAGCGGCGGCAGTAGCAATCAGCCCCAGCATTTT	NA	NA	TRBV9	TRBJ1-5
CSVEVGRGLGEQYF	TGCAGCGTTGAGGTTGGCAGGGGGCTTGGCGAGCAGTACTTC	TRBD1	once	TRBV29-1	TRBJ2-7
CASSLGGGQGADTQYF	TGTGCCAGCAGCTTGGGAGGGGGGCAGGGGGCAGATACGCAGTATTTT	NA	NA	TRBV5-4	TRBJ2-3
CASSLAPEGVGAFF	TGTGCCAGCAGCTTAGCGCCCGAGGGCGTGGGAGCTTTCTTT	NA	NA	TRBV7-2	TRBJ1-1
CASSFSGQSGNTIYF	TGTGCCAGCAGCTTTTCCGGACAGAGTGGAAACACCATATATTTT	NA	NA	TRBV7-6	TRBJ1-3
CASSLRQGSDTQYF	TGTGCCAGCAGCCTCCGACAGGGTTCAGATACGCAGTATTTT	TRBD1	NA	TRBV3-1/TRBV3-2	TRBJ2-3
CASSEGGTSEFF	TGTGCCAGCAGTGAAGGCGGGACTAGTGAGTTCTTC	TRBD2	few	TRBV2	TRBJ2-1
CSASRQGADQPQHF	TGCAGTGCTAGTAGGCAGGGGGCGGATCAGCCCCAGCATTTT	TRBD1	few	TRBV20-1	TRBJ1-5
CASSPGVQETQYF	TGTGCCAGCTCACCCGGGGTACAAGAGACCCAGTACTTC	NA	once	TRBV18	TRBJ2-5
CASSLGPGGYNEQFF	TGTGCCAGCAGCTTAGGACCGGGAGGCTACAATGAGCAGTTCTTC	TRBD2	NA	TRBV11-3	TRBJ2-1
CASRRQGAIYGYTF	TGTGCCAGCAGACGACAGGGGGCCATCTATGGCTACACCTTC	TRBD1	NA	TRBV25-1	TRBJ1-2
CASTPTGDYGYTF	TGTGCCAGCACCCCGACAGGGGACTATGGCTACACCTTC	TRBD1	NA	TRBV6-2/TRBV6-3	TRBJ1-2
CASSPTALYGYTF	TGTGCCAGCAGCCCGACAGCGCTCTATGGCTACACCTTC	NA	NA	TRBV7-9	TRBJ1-2
CASSQDSSGRYNEQFF	TGTGCCAGCAGCCAAGACTCTAGCGGGAGATACAATGAGCAGTTCTTC	TRBD2	NA	TRBV3-1/TRBV3-2	TRBJ2-1